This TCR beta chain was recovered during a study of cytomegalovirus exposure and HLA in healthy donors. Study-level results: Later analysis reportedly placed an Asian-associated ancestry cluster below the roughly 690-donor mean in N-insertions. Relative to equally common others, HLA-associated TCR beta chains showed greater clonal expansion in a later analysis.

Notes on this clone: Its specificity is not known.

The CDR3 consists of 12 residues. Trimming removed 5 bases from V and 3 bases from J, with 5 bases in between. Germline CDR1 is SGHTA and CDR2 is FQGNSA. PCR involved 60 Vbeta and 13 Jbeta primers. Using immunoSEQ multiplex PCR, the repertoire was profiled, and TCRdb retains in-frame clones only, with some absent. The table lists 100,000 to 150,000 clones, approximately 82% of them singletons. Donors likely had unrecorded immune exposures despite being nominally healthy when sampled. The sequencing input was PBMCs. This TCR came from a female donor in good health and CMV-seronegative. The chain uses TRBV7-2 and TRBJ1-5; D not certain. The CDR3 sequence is CASSDYNQPQHF. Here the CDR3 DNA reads TGTGCCAGCAGCGACTACAATCAGCCCCAGCATTTT.